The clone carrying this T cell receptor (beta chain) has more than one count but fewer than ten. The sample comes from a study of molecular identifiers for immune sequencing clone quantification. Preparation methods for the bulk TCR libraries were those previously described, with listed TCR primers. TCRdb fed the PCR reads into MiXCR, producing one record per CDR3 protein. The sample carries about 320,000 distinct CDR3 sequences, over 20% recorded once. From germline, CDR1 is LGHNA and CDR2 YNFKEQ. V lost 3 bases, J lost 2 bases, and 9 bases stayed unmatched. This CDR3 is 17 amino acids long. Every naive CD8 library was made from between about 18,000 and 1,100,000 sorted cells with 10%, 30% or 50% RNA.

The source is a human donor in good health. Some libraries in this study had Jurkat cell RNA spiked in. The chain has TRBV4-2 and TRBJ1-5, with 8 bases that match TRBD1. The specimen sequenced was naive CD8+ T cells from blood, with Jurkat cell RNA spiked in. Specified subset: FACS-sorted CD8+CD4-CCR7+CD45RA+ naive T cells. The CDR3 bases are TGTGCCAGCAGCCAGGAGGGGACAGGCCAGGGCAATCAGCCCCAGCATTTT. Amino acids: CASSQEGTGQGNQPQHF.